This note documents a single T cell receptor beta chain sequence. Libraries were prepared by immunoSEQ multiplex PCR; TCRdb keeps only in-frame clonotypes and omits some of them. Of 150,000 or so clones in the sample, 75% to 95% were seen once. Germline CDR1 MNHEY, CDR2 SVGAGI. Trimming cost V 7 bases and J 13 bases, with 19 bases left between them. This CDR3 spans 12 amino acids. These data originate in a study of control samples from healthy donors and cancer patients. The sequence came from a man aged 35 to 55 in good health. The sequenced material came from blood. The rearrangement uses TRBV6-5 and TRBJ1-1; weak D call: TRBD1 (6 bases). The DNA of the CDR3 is TGTGCCAGCACCGAGACAGGCTCCTACCTTTTCTTT. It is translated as CASTETGSYLFF.